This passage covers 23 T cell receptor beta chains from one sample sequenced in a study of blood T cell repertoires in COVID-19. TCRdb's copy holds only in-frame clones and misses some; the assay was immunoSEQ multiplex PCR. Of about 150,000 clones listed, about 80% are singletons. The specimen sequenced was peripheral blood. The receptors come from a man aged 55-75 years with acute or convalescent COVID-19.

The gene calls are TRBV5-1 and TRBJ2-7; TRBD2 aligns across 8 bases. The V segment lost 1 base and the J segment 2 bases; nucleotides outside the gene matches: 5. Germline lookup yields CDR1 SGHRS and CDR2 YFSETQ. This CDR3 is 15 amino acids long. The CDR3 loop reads CASSLLPGLAYEQYF. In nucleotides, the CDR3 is TGCGCCAGCAGCTTGTTACCGGGACTAGCCTACGAGCAGTACTTC.

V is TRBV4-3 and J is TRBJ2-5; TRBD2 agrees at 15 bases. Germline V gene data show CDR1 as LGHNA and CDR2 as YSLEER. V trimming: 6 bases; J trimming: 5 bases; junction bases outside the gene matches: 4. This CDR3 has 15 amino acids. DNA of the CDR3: TGCGCCAGCAGTTCGGGACTAGCGGGGGGCGAGACCCAGTACTTC. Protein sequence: CASSSGLAGGETQYF.

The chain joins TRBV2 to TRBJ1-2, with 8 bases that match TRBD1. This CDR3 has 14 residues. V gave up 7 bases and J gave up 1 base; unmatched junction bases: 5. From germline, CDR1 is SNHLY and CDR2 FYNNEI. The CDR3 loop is CASTRQGLNYGYTF. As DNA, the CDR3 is TGTGCCAGCACCAGACAGGGGCTTAACTATGGCTACACCTTC.

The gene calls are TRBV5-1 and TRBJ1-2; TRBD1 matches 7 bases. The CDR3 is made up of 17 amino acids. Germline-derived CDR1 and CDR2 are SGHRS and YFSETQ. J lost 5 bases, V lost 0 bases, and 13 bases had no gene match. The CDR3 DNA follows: TGCGCCAGCAGCTTGGTAGGTTCCAGACAGGGTGGATATGGCTACACCTTC. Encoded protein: CASSLVGSRQGGYGYTF.

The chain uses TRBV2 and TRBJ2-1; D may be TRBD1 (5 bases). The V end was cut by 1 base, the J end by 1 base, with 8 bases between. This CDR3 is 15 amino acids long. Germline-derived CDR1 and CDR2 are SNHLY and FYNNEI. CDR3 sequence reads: CASSEGSGSYNEQFF. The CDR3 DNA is TGTGCCAGCAGTGAAGGGTCAGGGTCCTACAATGAGCAGTTCTTC.

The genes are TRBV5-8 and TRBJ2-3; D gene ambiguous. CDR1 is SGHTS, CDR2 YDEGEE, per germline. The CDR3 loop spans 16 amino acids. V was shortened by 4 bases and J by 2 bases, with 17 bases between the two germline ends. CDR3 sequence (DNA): TGTGCCAGCAGCCATATACAGAGTAGATCCACAGATACGCAGTATTTT. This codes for CASSHIQSRSTDTQYF.

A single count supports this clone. The CDR3 is CASSLTQEGSPLHF. The CDR3, as DNA: TGCGCCAGCAGCTTAACGCAGGAGGGTTCACCCCTCCACTTT. The chain combines TRBV5-1 with TRBJ1-6; D is unresolved. CDR1 and CDR2 (germline): SGHRS, YFSETQ. This CDR3 region has 14 residues. The V and J ends lost 2 bases and 9 bases respectively, with 12 bases between them.

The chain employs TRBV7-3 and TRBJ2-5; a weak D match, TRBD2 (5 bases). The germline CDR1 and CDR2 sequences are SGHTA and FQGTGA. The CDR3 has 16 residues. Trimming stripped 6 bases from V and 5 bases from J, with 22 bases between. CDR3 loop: CASSLSGGLLGETQYF. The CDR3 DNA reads TGTGCCAGCAGTTTATCCGGAGGACTGCTTGGGGAGACCCAGTACTTC.

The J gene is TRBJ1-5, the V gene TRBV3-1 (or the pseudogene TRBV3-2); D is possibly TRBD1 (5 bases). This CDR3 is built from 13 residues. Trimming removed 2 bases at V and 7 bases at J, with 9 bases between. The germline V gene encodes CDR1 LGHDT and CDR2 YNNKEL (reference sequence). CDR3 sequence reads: CASSQSGVQPQHF. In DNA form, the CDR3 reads TGTGCCAGCAGCCAATCGGGGGTCCAGCCCCAGCATTTT.

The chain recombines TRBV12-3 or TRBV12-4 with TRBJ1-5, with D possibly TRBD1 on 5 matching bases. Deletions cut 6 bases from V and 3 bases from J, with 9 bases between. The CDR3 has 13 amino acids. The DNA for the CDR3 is TGTGCCAGCAGGTCAGGGTTCAATCAGCCCCAGCATTTT. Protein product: CASRSGFNQPQHF.

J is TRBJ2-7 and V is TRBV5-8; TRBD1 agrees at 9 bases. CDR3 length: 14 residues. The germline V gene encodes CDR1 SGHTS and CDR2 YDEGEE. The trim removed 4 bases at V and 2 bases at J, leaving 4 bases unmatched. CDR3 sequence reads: CASSRGQGPYEQYF. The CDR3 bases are TGTGCCAGCAGCCGGGGACAGGGCCCCTACGAGCAGTACTTC.

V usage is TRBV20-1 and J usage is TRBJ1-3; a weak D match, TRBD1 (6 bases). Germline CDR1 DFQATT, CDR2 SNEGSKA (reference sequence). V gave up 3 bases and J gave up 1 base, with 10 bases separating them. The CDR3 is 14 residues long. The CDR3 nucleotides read TGCAGTGCTAGTAGCAGGGGTTCTGGAAACACCATATATTTT. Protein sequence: CSASSRGSGNTIYF.

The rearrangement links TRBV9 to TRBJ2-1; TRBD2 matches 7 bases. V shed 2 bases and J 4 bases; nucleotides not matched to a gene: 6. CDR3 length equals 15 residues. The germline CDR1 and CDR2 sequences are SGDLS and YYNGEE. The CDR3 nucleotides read TGTGCCAGCAGCGTCCGGGACTACCTATACAATGAGCAGTTCTTC. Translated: CASSVRDYLYNEQFF.

The CDR3 nucleotides are TGCGCCAGCAGCTTGCTACAGGGAAAGACCGGGGAGCTGTTTTTT. Protein product: CASSLLQGKTGELFF. The chain links TRBV5-1 to TRBJ2-2, with a possible D match to TRBD1 (6 bases). The V gene's germline CDR1 is SGHRS and CDR2 YFSETQ. This CDR3 is built from 15 residues. V lost 1 base to trimming and J lost 5 bases, with 12 bases between them. Supplemented by reference TRBV5-1 and TRBJ2-2, the full variable domain reads KAGVTQTPRYLIKTRGQQVTLSCSPISGHRSVSWYQQTPGQGLQFLFEYFSETQRNKGNFPGRFSGRQFSNSRSEMNVSTLELGDSALYLCASSLLQGKTGELFFGEGSRLTVL.

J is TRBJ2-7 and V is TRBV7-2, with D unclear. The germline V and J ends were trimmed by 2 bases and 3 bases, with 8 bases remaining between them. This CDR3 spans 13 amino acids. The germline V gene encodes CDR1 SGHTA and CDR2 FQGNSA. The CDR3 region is CASSLSAFYEQYF. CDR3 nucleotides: TGTGCCAGCAGCTTATCTGCGTTCTACGAGCAGTACTTC.

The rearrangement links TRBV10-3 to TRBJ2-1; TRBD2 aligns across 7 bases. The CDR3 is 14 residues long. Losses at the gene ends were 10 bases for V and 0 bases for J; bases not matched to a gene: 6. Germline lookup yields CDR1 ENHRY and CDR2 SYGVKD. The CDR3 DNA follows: TGTGCCACCTCCTTAGCGGGCTCCTACAATGAGCAGTTCTTC. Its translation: CATSLAGSYNEQFF.

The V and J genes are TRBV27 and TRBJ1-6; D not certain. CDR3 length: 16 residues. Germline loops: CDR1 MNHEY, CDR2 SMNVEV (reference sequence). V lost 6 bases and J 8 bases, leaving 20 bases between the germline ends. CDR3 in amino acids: CASRTTVRGKHSPLHF. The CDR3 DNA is TGTGCCAGCAGGACGACCGTCCGAGGCAAGCATTCACCCCTCCACTTT.

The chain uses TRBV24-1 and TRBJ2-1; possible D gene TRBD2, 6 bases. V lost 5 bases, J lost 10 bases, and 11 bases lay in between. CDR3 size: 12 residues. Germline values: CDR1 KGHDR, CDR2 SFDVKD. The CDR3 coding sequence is TGTGCCACCAGTGCCTCTCGGGAGGAGCAGTTCTTC. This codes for CATSASREEQFF.

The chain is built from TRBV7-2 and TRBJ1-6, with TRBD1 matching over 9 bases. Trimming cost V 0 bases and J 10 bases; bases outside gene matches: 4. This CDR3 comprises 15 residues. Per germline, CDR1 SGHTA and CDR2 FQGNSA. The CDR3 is CASSLAPGQGSPLHF. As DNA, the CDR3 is TGTGCCAGCAGCTTAGCGCCGGGACAGGGCTCACCCCTCCACTTT.

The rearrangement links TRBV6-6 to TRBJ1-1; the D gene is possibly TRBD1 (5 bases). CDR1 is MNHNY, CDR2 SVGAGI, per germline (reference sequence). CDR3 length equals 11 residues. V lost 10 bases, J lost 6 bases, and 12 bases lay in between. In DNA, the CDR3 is TGTGCCACTGGGACGGGGGCTGAAGCTTTCTTT. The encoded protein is CATGTGAEAFF.

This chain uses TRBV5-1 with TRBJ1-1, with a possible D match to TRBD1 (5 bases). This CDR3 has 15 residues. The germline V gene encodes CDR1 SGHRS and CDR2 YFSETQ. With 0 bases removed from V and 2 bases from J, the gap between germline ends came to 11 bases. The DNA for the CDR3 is TGCGCCAGCAGCTTGGACATTCAGGGAAACACTGAAGCTTTCTTT. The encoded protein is CASSLDIQGNTEAFF.

CDR3 region: CASRQPNQPQHF. The DNA for the CDR3 is TGTGCCAGTCGACAGCCCAATCAGCCCCAGCATTTT. V gene TRBV28 combines with J gene TRBJ1-5, with a weak D call TRBD1 (5 bases). V gave up 9 bases and J gave up 3 bases, with 9 bases separating them. CDR3 length: 12 residues. CDR1 is MDHEN, CDR2 SYDVKM, per germline.

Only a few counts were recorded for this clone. The CDR3 loop is CASGGGAPGRETQYF. The CDR3 DNA reads TGTGCCAGCGGCGGCGGGGCCCCCGGGCGGGAGACCCAGTACTTC. V gene TRBV28 combines with J gene TRBJ2-5; maybe TRBD2 (6 bases). The germline CDR1 and CDR2 sequences are MDHEN and SYDVKM. CDR3 length: 15 residues. With 8 bases removed from V and 5 bases from J, the gap between germline ends came to 21 bases.